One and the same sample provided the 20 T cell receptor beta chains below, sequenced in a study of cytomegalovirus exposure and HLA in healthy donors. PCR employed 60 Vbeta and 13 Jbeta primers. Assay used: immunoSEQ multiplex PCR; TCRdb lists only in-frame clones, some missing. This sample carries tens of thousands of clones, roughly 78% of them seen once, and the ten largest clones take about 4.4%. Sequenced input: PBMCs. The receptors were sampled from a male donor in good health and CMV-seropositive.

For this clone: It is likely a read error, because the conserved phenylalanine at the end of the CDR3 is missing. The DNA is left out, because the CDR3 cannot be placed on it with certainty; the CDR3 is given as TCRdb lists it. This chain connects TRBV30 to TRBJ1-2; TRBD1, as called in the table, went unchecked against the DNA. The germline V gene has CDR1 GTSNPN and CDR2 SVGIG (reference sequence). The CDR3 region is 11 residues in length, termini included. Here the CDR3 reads CAWSHGQSWTA.

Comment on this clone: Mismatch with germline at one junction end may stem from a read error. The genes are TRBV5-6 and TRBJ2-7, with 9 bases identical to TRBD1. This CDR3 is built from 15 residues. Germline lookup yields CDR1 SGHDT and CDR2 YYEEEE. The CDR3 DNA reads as TGTGCCAGCAGCAGTCCGGGACAGGGCATTTACGGGCAGTACTTC. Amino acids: CASSSPGQGIYGQYF.

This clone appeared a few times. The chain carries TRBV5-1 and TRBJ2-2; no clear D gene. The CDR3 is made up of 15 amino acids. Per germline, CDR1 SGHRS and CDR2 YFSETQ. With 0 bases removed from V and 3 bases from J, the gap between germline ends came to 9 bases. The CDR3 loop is CASSLVVTDTGELFF. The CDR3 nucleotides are TGCGCCAGCAGCTTGGTAGTAACCGACACCGGGGAGCTGTTTTTT.

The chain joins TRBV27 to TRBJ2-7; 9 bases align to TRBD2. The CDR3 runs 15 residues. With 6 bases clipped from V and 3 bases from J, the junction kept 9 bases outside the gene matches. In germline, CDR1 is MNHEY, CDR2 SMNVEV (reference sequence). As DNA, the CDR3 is TGTGCCAGCAGGCTAGGGGCTAGCGGGAACTACGAGCAGTACTTC. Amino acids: CASRLGASGNYEQYF.

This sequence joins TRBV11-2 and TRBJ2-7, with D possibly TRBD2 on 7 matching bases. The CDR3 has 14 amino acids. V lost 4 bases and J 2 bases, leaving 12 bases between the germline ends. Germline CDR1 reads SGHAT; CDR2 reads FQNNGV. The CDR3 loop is CASSSAGAPYEQYF. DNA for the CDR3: TGTGCCAGCAGCTCCGCGGGGGCTCCCTACGAGCAGTACTTC.

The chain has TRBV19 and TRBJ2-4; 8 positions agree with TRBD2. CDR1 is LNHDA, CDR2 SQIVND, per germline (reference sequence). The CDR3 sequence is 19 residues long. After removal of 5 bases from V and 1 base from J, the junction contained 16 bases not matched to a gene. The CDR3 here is CASSWRILSGVVAKNIQYF. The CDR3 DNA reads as TGTGCCAGTAGTTGGAGGATTCTTAGCGGGGTGGTGGCCAAAAACATTCAGTACTTC. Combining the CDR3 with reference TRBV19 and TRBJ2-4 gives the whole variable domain DGGITQSPKYLFRKEGQNVTLSCEQNLNHDAMYWYRQDPGQGLRLIYYSQIVNDFQKGDIAEGYSVSREKKESFPLTVTSAQKNPTAFYLCASSWRILSGVVAKNIQYFGAGTRLSVL.

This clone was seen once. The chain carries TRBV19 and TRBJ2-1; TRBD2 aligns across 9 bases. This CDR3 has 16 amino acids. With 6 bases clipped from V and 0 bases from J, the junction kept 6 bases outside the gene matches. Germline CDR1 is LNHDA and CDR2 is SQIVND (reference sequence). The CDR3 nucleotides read TGTGCCAGTAGCGCCCGACTAGCGGCCTCCTACAATGAGCAGTTCTTC. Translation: CASSARLAASYNEQFF.

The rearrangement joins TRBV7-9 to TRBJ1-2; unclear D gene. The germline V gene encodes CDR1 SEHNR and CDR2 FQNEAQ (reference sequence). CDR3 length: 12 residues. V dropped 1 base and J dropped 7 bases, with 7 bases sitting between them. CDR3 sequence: CASSLVPIGYTF. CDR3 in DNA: TGTGCCAGCAGCTTAGTCCCTATTGGCTACACCTTC.

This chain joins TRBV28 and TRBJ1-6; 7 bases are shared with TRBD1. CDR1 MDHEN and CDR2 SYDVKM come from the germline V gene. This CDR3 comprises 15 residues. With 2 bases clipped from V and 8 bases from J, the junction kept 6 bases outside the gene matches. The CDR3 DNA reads TGTGCCAGCAGTTTAAGGGGGACAGCGTATTCACCCCTCCACTTT. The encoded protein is CASSLRGTAYSPLHF. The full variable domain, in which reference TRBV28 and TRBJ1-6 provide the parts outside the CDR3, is DVKVTQSSRYLVKRTGEKVFLECVQDMDHENMFWYRQDPGLGLRLIYFSYDVKMKEKGDIPEGYSVSREKKERFSLILESASTNQTSMYLCASSLRGTAYSPLHFGNGTRLTVT.

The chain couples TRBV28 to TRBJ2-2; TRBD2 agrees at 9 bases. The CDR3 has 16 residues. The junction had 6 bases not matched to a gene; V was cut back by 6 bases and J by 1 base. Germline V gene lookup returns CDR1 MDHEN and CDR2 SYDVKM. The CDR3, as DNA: TGTGCCAGCAGCCCCCCTAGCGGGGTGAACACCGGGGAGCTGTTTTTT. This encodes CASSPPSGVNTGELFF.

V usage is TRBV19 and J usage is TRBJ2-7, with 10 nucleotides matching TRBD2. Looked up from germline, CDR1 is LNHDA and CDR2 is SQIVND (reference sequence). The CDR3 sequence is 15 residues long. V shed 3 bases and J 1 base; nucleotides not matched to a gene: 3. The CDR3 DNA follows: TGTGCCAGTAGTATGGGTAGCGGGGGGTCCTACGAGCAGTACTTC. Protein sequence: CASSMGSGGSYEQYF.

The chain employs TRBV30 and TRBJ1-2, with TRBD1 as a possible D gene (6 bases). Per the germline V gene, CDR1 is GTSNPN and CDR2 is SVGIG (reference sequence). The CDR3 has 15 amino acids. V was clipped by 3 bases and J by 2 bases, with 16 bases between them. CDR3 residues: CAWSPPGRGNYGYTF. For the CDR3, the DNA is TGTGCCTGGAGCCCCCCGGGTAGGGGGAACTATGGCTACACCTTC.

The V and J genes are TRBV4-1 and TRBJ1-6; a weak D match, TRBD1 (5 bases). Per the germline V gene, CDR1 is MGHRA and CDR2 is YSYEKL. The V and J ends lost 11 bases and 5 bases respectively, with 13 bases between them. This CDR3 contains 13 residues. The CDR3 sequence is CAAKGQNNSPLHF. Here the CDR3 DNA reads TGCGCCGCCAAGGGGCAGAATAATTCACCCCTCCACTTT.

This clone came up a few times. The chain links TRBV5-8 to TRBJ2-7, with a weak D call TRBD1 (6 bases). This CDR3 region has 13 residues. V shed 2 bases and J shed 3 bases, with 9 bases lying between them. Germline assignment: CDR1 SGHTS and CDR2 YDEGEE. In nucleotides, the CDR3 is TGTGCCAGCAGCTTTGAGGGGGACTACGAGCAGTACTTC. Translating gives CASSFEGDYEQYF.

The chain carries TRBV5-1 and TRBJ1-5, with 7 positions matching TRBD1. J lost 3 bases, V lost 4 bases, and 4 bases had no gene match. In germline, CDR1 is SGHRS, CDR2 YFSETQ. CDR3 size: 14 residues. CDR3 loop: CASSGDRANQPQHF. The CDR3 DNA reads TGCGCCAGCAGCGGCGACAGGGCCAATCAGCCCCAGCATTTT.

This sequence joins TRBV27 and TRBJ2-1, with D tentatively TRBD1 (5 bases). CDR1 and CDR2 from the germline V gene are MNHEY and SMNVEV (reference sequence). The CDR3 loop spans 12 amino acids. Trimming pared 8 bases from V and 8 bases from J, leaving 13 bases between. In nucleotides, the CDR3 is TGTGCCAGCGCCCAGGGTAACGATGAGCAGTTCTTC. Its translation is CASAQGNDEQFF.

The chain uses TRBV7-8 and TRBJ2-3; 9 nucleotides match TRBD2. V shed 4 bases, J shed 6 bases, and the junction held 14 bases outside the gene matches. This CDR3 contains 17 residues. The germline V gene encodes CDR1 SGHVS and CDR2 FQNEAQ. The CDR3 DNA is TGTGCCAGCAGCTCCCGACTAGCGGAGCTGGGGTTGGATACGCAGTATTTT. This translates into CASSSRLAELGLDTQYF.

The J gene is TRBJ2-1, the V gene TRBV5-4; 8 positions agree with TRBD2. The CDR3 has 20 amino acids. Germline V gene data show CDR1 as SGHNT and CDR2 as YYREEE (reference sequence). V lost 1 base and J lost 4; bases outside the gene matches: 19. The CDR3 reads CASSLRGVAGGGTIYNEQFF. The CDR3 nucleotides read TGTGCCAGCAGCTTGCGGGGCGTAGCGGGCGGGGGGACTATTTACAATGAGCAGTTCTTC.

The CDR3 is CASSPQGGNTGELFF. In DNA, the CDR3 is TGCGCCAGCAGCCCACAGGGGGGAAACACCGGGGAGCTGTTTTTT. The chain carries TRBV5-1 and TRBJ2-2; 8 bases line up with TRBD1. The CDR3 is made up of 15 amino acids. Losses at the gene ends were 4 bases for V and 2 bases for J; bases not matched to a gene: 4. The germline CDR1 and CDR2 sequences are SGHRS and YFSETQ.

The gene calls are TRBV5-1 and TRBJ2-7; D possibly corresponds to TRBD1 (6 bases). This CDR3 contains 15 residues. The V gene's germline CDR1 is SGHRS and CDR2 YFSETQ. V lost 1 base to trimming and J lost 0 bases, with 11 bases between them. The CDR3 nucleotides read TGCGCCAGCAGCTTGACAGGGTTTAGCTCCTACGAGCAGTACTTC. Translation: CASSLTGFSSYEQYF.